This paragraph covers one T cell receptor beta chain sequence. V lost 1 base and J lost 2, with 11 bases in between. The CDR3 has 15 amino acids. Germline CDR1 reads MNHNS; CDR2 reads SASEGT. The sample is drawn from a study of blood T cell repertoires in COVID-19. The table came from immunoSEQ multiplex PCR; TCRdb's copy has only in-frame clones and leaves some out. The sample yields around 320,000 clones, about nine tenths seen once. The J gene is TRBJ1-1, the V gene TRBV6-1; D remains ambiguous. The clonotype was recovered from a woman aged 30 to 39 who had recovered from COVID-19. Source material: peripheral blood. This chain's CDR3 is CASSEGPGLNTEAFF. The CDR3 DNA is TGTGCCAGCAGTGAAGGTCCGGGTCTCAACACTGAAGCTTTCTTT.